This T cell receptor (beta chain) was recovered during a study of cytomegalovirus exposure and HLA in healthy donors. Trimming removed 0 bases from V and 4 bases from J; junction bases left unmatched: 4. The CDR3 sequence is 16 residues long. Germline values: CDR1 SEHNR, CDR2 FQNEAQ (reference sequence). The PCR employed 60 Vbeta primers together with 13 Jbeta primers. TCRdb's table, derived via immunoSEQ multiplex PCR, lists solely in-frame clones and lacks some. The table records about 300,000 clones, roughly 89% of them present only once. This clonotype was sampled from a man between 40 and 49 years old in good health and CMV-seropositive. The V call is TRBV7-9, the J call TRBJ2-7; 12 bases fit TRBD2. Sequencing was carried out using PBMCs. The DNA of the CDR3 is TGTGCCAGCAGCTTAGCCACTAGCGGGAGGACATACGAGCAGTACTTC. This encodes CASSLATSGRTYEQYF.